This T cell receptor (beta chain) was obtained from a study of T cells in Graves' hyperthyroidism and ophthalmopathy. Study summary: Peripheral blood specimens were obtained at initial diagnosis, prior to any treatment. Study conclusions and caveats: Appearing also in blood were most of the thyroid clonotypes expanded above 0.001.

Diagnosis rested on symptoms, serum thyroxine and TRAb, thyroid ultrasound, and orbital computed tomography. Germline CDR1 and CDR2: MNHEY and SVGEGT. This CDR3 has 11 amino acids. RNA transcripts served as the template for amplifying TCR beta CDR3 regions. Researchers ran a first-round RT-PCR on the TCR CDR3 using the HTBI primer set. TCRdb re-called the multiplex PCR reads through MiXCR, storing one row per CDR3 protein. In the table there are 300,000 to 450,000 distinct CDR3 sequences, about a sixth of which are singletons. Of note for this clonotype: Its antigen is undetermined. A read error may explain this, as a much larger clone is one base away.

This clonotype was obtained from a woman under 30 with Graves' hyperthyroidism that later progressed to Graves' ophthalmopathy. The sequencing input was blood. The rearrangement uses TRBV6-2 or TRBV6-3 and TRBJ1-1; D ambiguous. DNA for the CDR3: TGTGCCAGCACCCTCGCCACTGCAGCTTTCTTT. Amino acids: CASTLATAAFF.